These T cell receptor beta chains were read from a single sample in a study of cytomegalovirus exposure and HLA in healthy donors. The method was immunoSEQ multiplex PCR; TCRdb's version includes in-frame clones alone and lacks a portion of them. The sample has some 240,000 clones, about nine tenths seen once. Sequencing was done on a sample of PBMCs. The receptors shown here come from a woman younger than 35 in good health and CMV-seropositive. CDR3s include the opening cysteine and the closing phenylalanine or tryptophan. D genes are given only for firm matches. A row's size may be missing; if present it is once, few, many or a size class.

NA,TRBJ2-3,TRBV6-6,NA,CASTLEGVGADTQYF,TGTGCCAGCACTCTGGAGGGAGTGGGGGCAGATACGCAGTATTTT
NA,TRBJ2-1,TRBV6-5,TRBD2,CASSFPGTRLDEQFF,TGTGCCAGCAGTTTTCCCGGGACTAGACTTGATGAGCAGTTCTTC
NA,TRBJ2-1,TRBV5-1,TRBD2,CASSSLAGGENEQFF,TGCGCCAGCAGCTCACTAGCGGGAGGGGAGAATGAGCAGTTCTTC
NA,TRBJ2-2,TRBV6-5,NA,CASSFLNRVGELFF,TGTGCCAGCAGTTTCCTTAACCGGGTAGGGGAGCTGTTTTTT
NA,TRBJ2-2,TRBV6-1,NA,CASRAASNTGELFF,TGTGCCAGTAGAGCCGCCTCGAACACCGGGGAGCTGTTTTTT
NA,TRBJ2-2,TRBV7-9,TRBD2,CASTKGLANTGELFF,TGTGCCAGCACCAAGGGACTAGCGAACACCGGGGAGCTGTTTTTT
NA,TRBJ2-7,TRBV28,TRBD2,CASSLGRGGNEQYF,TGTGCCAGCAGTTTAGGGAGGGGAGGGAACGAGCAGTACTTC
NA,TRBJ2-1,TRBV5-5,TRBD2,CASSLAGLASYNEQFF,TGTGCCAGCAGCTTGGCCGGACTAGCGTCATACAATGAGCAGTTCTTC
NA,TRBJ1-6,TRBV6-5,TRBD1,CASSYQGQGASPLHF,TGTGCCAGCAGTTACCAAGGACAGGGGGCTTCACCCCTCCACTTT
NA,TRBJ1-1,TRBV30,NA,CAWSNVALRGTEAFF,TGTGCCTGGAGTAACGTGGCACTTAGAGGGACTGAAGCTTTCTTT
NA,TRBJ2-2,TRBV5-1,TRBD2,CASSLVAGGYTGELFF,TGCGCCAGCAGCTTGGTGGCGGGAGGTTACACCGGGGAGCTGTTTTTT
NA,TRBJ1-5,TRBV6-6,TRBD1,CASSSDRDQPQHF,TGTGCCAGCAGTTCAGACAGGGATCAGCCCCAGCATTTT
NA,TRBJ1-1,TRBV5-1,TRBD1,CASSLAPRDSNTEAFF,TGCGCCAGCAGCTTGGCCCCGCGGGACAGTAACACTGAAGCTTTCTTT
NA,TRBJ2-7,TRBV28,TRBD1,CASSSGGQGALEYF,TGTGCCAGCAGTTCCGGGGGACAGGGGGCATTGGAGTACTTC
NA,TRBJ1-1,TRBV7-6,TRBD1,CASTQGAVDTEAFF,TGTGCCAGCACACAGGGGGCAGTGGACACTGAAGCTTTCTTT
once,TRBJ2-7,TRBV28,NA,CASSLGLPGYEQYF,TGTGCCAGCAGTTTAGGATTACCGGGCTACGAGCAGTACTTC
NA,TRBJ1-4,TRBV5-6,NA,CASSFPGPNEKLFF,TGTGCCAGCAGCTTCCCAGGGCCTAATGAAAAACTGTTTTTT
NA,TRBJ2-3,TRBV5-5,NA,CASSLLPGNADTQYF,TGTGCCAGCAGCTTGTTACCCGGGAACGCAGATACGCAGTATTTT
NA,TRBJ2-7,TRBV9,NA,CASSEGSQSNRAAHF,TGTGCCAGCAGCGAGGGATCCCAAAGTAACAGGGCAGCGCACTTC
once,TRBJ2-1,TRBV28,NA,CASLRAESYNEQFF,TGTGCCAGCCTGCGCGCCGAGTCCTACAATGAGCAGTTCTTC
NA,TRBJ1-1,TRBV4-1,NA,CASSQGFATGRYTEAFF,TGCGCCAGCAGCCAAGGGTTTGCGACAGGTCGTTACACTGAAGCTTTCTTT
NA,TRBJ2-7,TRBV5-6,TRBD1,CASSFGGSGGYEQYF,TGTGCCAGCAGCTTTGGGGGTTCAGGGGGCTACGAGCAGTACTTC
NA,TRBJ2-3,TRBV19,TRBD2,CASTSIAGGGADTQYF,TGTGCCAGTACCTCCATAGCGGGAGGGGGGGCAGATACGCAGTATTTT
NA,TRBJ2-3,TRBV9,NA,CASSAENTDTQYF,TGTGCCAGCAGCGCTGAGAACACAGATACGCAGTATTTT
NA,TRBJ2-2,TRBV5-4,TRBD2,CASSFGTSSAGELFF,TGTGCCAGCAGCTTTGGGACTAGCAGTGCCGGGGAGCTGTTTTTT
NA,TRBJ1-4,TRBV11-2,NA,CASSLNGATNEKLFF,TGTGCCAGCAGCTTAAACGGAGCAACTAATGAAAAACTGTTTTTT
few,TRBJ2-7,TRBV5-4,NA,CASSFRGSDEQYF,TGTGCCAGCAGCTTCCGGGGGTCGGACGAGCAGTACTTC
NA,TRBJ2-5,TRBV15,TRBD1,CATRSSTGAGETQYF,TGTGCCACCAGGAGCTCGACAGGGGCTGGAGAGACCCAGTACTTC
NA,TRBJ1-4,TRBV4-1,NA,CASSQVGVALFF,TGCGCCAGCAGCCAAGTAGGGGTAGCCCTGTTTTTT
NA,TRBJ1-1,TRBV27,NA,CATRYTGNTEAFF,TGTGCCACGAGGTACACCGGGAACACTGAAGCTTTCTTT
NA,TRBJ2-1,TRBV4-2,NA,CASSQDSGSALSYNEQFF,TGTGCCAGCAGCCAAGATTCGGGTAGCGCCCTAAGCTACAATGAGCAGTTCTTC
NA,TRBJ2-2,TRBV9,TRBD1,CASSGQGWYTGELFF,TGTGCCAGCAGCGGACAGGGGTGGTACACCGGGGAGCTGTTTTTT
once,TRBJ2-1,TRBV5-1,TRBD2,CASSLESGLAGYNEQFF,TGCGCCAGCAGCTTGGAATCGGGACTAGCGGGTTACAATGAGCAGTTCTTC
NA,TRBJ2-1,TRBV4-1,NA,CASSQVAELMRNEQFF,TGCGCCAGCAGCCAAGTTGCCGAACTAATGCGGAATGAGCAGTTCTTC
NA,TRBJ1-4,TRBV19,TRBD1,CASSTRDRDEKLFF,TGTGCCAGTAGTACCCGGGACAGGGATGAAAAACTGTTTTTT
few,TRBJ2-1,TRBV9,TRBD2,CASSVGGRIYNEQFF,TGTGCCAGCAGCGTTGGCGGGAGGATCTACAATGAGCAGTTCTTC
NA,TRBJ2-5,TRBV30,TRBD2,CAWHPGRYQETQYF,TGTGCCTGGCACCCCGGGAGGTACCAAGAGACCCAGTACTTC
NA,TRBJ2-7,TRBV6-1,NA,CASSEYGTYEQYF,TGTGCCAGCAGTGAGTACGGGACCTACGAGCAGTACTTC
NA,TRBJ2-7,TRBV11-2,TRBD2,CASSPSQGLPTWEQYF,TGTGCCAGCAGCCCAAGTCAGGGACTACCTACCTGGGAGCAGTACTTC
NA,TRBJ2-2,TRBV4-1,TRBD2,CASSQGGGQTGELFF,TGCGCCAGCAGCCAAGGGGGAGGGCAGACCGGGGAGCTGTTTTTT
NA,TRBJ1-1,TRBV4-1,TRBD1,CASSQVQGVTEAFF,TGCGCCAGCAGCCAAGTTCAGGGGGTAACTGAAGCTTTCTTT
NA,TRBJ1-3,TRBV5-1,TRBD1,CASSLGTGVIRAGNTIYF,TGCGCCAGCAGCTTGGGGACAGGGGTAATTCGGGCTGGAAACACCATATATTTT
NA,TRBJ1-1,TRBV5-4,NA,CASSLIGVAEEAFF,TGTGCCAGCAGCTTGATCGGGGTAGCAGAAGAAGCTTTCTTT
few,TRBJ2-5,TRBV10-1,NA,CASSEGLQETQYF,TGCGCCAGCAGTGAGGGCCTCCAAGAGACCCAGTACTTC
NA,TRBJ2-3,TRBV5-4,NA,CASSLPSDTQYF,TGTGCCAGCAGCTTGCCGTCCGATACGCAGTATTTT
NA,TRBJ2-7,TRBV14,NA,CASRDSHEGYPKVYEQYF,TGTGCCAGCAGAGATTCGCACGAGGGATACCCAAAAGTCTACGAGCAGTACTTC
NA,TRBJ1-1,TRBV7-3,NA,CASSSHTGTEAFF,TGTGCCAGCAGCTCCCACACGGGGACTGAAGCTTTCTTT
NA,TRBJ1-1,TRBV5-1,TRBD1,CASRSPGQGTTEAFF,TGCGCCAGCAGAAGTCCGGGACAGGGAACCACTGAAGCTTTCTTT
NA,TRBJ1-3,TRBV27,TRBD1,CASSLYRGGNTIYF,TGTGCCAGCAGTTTATACAGGGGAGGCAACACCATATATTTT
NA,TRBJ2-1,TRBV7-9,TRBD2,CASSSGLAGVYNEQFF,TGTGCCAGCAGCTCTGGACTAGCGGGAGTTTACAATGAGCAGTTCTTC
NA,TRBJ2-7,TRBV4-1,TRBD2,CASSQGSGTYEQYF,TGCGCCAGCAGCCAAGGTAGCGGGACCTACGAGCAGTACTTC
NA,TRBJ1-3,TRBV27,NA,CASRSSWSSGNTIYF,TGTGCCAGCAGAAGTAGCTGGAGCTCTGGAAACACCATATATTTT
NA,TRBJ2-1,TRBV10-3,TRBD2,CAISPSSSGSHNEQFF,TGTGCCATCAGTCCCTCCTCTAGCGGGAGCCACAATGAGCAGTTCTTC
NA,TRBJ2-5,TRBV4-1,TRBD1,CASSQTPGTGLTGTQYF,TGCGCCAGCAGCCAGACCCCCGGGACAGGGCTGACCGGGACCCAGTACTTC